The clone carrying this TCR beta chain was observed a single time. Its antigen is not identified. Trimming removed 2 bases from V and 10 bases from J, with 12 bases in between. Germline CDR1 is SEHNR and CDR2 is FQNEAQ (reference sequence). This CDR3 region has 13 residues. Method: immunoSEQ multiplex PCR; TCRdb's copy keeps in-frame clones and lacks some. The sample lists about 160,000 clones, around 95% occurring once. These data belong to a study of T cell responses to AZD1222 COVID-19 vaccine. Study-level background: Recipients boosted at about 4 weeks or about 12 weeks are pooled. Study-level points and caveats: White British ancestry dominated among donors, who included more females, and clonal diversity was possibly underestimated.

The material was peripheral blood, obtained on day 0 of AZD1222 vaccination. This chain connects TRBV7-9 to TRBJ2-1; D gene unclear. The origin of this receptor is an adult in good health. CDR3 sequence: CASSLPHTGEQFF. CDR3 bases: TGTGCCAGCAGCTTACCTCACACGGGCGAGCAGTTCTTC.